This record looks at one T cell receptor (beta chain) sequence and its context. What it binds is unknown. These data come from a study of circulating tumor DNA in untreated peripheral T-cell lymphoma. Study-level findings and limits: Baseline tissues yielded around 86% and baseline serum under 70% tumor-specific clonotype detection. A trend toward worse survival accompanied detectable post-therapy ctDNA.

Repertoires were generated with immunoSEQ multiplex PCR, while TCRdb's copy carries only in-frame clones and drops some. The table includes around 1,400 clones, 69% detected once. V was trimmed by 6 bases and J by 5 bases, leaving 16 bases between them. CDR1 and CDR2 from the germline V gene are MNHNY and SVGAGI (reference sequence). The CDR3 runs 14 residues. The sample was cell-free DNA from blood serum. The receptor was isolated from a human donor with peripheral T-cell lymphoma. This sequence joins TRBV6-6 and TRBJ2-5; D is perhaps TRBD1 (7 bases). CDR3 coding DNA: TGTGCCAGCAGCGACTCAGGGGGGAAGGAGACCCAGTACTTC. Translation gives CASSDSGGKETQYF.